This TCR beta chain was captured in a study of blood T cell repertoires in COVID-19. Study background: Samples taken during acute and convalescent COVID-19 were collected in the United States, Italy and Spain. From T cells, B-cell-depleted T cells, or PBMCs came the material, which was cDNA or gDNA.

In the source study's methods: Amplification with reference gene primers provided the estimates of nucleated cell counts. The protocol was immunoSEQ multiplex PCR, while the TCRdb copy is restricted to in-frame clones and leaves out a portion. V, J and clone size derive from that table, while D and trimming were established from the DNA sequence. The sample includes 200,000 to 250,000 clones, about 80% of them seen just once. Per germline, CDR1 MDHEN and CDR2 SYDVKM. The CDR3 totals 11 residues. The germline V and J ends were trimmed by 6 bases and 6 bases, with 9 bases remaining between them. This chain connects TRBV28 to TRBJ2-7; D is unclear. Sequencing was done on a sample of PBMCs or T cells enriched from blood (not recorded which). The clonotype comes from a woman in her 40s with acute COVID-19. This chain's CDR3 is CASRMRSEQYF. CDR3 nucleotides: TGTGCCAGCAGGATGCGTAGCGAGCAGTACTTC.